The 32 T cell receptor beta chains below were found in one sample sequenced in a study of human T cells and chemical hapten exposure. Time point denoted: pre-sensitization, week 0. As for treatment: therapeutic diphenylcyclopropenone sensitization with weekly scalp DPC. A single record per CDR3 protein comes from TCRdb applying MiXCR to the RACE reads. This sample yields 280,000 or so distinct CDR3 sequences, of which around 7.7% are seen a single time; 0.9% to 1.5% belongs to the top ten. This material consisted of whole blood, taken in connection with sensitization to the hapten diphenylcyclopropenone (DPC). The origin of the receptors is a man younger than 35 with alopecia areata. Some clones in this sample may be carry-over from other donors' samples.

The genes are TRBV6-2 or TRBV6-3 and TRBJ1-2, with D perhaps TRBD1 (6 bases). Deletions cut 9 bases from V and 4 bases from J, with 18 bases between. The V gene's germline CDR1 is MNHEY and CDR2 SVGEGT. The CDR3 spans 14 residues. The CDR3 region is CASVGGHKPYGYTF. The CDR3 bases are TGTGCCAGTGTCGGGGGCCACAAGCCCTATGGCTACACCTTC.

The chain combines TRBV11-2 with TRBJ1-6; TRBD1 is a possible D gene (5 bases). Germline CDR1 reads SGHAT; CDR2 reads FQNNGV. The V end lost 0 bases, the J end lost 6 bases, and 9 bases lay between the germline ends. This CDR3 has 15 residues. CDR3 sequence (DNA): TGTGCCAGCAGCTTAGACCCAGGGTCTAATTCACCCCTCCACTTT. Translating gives CASSLDPGSNSPLHF.

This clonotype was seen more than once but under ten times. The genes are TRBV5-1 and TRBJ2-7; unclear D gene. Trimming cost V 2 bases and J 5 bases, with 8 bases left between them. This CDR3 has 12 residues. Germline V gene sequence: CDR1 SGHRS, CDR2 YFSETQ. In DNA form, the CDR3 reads TGCGCCAGCAGCTTACTGCCGGACGAGCAGTACTTC. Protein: CASSLLPDEQYF.

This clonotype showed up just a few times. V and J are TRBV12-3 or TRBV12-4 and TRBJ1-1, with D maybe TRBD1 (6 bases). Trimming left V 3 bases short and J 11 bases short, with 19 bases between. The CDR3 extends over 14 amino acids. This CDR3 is CASSFGRGGFGAFF. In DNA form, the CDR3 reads TGTGCCAGCAGTTTTGGCAGGGGCGGTTTTGGGGCTTTCTTT.

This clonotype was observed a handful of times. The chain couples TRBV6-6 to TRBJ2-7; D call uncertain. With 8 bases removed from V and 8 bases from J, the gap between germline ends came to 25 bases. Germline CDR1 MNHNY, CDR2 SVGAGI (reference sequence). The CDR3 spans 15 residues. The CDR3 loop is CASSPGSTTTTKQYF. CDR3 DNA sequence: TGTGCCAGCTCTCCCGGGTCTACAACTACTACGAAGCAGTACTTC.

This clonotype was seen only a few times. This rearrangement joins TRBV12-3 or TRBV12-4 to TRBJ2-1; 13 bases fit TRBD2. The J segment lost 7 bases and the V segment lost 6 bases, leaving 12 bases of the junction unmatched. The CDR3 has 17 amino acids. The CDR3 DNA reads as TGTGCCAGCAGGACTAGCGGGGGGCCCCAGCTCCGTAATGAGCAGTTCTTC. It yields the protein CASRTSGGPQLRNEQFF.

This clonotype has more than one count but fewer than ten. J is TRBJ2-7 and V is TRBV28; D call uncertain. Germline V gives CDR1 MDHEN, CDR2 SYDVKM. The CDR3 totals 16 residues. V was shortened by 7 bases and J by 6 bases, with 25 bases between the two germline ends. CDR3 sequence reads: CASTPRVVRDRSEQYF. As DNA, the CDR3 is TGTGCCAGCACCCCTAGGGTCGTCAGAGACCGTTCCGAGCAGTACTTC.

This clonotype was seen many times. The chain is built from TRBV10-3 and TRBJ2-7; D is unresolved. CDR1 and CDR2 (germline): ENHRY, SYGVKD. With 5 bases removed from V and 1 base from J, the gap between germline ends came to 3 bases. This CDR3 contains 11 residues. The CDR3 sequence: CAISSSYEQYF. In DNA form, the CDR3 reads TGTGCCATCAGTTCTTCCTACGAGCAGTACTTC.

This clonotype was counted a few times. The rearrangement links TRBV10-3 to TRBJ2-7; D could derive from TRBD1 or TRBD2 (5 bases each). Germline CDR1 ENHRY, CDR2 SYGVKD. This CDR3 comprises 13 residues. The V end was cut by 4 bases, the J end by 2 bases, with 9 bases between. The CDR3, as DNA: TGTGCCATCAGTGGGGGGACCCCCTACGAGCAGTACTTC. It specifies CAISGGTPYEQYF.

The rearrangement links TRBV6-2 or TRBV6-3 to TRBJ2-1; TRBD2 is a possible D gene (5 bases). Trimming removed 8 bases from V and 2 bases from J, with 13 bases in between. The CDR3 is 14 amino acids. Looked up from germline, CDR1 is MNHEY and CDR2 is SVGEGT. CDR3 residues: CASQTLAPYNEQFF. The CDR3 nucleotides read TGTGCCAGCCAAACGCTAGCCCCCTACAATGAGCAGTTCTTC.

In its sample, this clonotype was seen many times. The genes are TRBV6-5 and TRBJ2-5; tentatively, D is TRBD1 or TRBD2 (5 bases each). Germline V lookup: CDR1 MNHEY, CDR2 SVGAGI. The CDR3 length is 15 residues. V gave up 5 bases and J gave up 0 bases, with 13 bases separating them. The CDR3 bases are TGTGCCAGCAGTGTCACCGGGACCCACCAAGAGACCCAGTACTTC. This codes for CASSVTGTHQETQYF.

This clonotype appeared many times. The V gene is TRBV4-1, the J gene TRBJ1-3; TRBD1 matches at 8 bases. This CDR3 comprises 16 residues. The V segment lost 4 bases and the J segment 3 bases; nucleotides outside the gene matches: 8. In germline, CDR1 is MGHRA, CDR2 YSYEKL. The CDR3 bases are TGCGCCAGCAGCCCGCGGGACAGGACCTTTGGAAACACCATATATTTT. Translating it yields CASSPRDRTFGNTIYF.

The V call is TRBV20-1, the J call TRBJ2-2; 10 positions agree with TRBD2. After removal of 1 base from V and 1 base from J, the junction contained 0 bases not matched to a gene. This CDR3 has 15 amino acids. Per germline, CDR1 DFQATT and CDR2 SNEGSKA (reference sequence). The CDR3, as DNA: TGCAGTGCTAGAGGGACTAGCGGGAACACCGGGGAGCTGTTTTTT. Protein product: CSARGTSGNTGELFF.

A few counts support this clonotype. CDR3 sequence reads: CASSKGVYTEAFF. The CDR3 DNA is TGTGCCAGCAGTAAGGGTGTCTACACTGAAGCTTTCTTT. V and J are TRBV6-5 and TRBJ1-1, with D unclear. Trimming cost V 5 bases and J 3 bases, with 10 bases left between them. From germline, CDR1 is MNHEY and CDR2 SVGAGI. This CDR3 region has 13 residues.

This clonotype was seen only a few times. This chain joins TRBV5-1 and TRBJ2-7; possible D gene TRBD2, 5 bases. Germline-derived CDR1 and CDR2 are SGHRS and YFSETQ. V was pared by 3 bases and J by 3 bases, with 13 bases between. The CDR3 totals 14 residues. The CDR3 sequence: CASSSGLGDYEQYF. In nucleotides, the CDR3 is TGCGCCAGCAGCTCCGGCTTGGGAGACTACGAGCAGTACTTC.

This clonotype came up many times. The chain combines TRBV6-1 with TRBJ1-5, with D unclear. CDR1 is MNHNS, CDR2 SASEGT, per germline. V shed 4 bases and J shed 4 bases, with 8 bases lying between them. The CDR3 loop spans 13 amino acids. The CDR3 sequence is CASSAIPNQPQHF. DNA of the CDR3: TGTGCCAGCAGTGCCATTCCAAATCAGCCCCAGCATTTT.

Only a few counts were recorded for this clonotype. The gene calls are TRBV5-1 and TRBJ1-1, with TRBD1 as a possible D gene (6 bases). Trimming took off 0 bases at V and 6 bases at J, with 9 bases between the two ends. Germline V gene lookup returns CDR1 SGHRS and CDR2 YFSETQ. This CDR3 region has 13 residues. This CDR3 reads CASSLGEGAEAFF. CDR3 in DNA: TGCGCCAGCAGCTTGGGAGAGGGGGCTGAAGCTTTCTTT.

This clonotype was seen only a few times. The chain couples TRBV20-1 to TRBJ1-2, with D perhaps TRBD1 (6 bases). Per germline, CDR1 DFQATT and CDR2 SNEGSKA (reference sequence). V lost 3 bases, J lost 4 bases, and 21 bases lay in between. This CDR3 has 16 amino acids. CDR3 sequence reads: CSARHQADRNPYGYTF. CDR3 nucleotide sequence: TGCAGTGCTAGGCACCAAGCAGACAGGAACCCCTATGGCTACACCTTC.

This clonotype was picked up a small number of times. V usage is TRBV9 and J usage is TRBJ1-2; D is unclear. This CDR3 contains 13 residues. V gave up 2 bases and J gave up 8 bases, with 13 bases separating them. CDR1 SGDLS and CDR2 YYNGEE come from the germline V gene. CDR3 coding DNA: TGTGCCAGCAGCGTCGGCCCCTCGCGAGGCTACACCTTC. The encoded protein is CASSVGPSRGYTF.

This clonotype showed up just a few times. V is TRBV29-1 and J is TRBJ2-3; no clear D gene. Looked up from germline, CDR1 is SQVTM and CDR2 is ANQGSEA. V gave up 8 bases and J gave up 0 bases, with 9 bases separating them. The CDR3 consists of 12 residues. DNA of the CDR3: TGCAGCACCCGACCTAGCACAGATACGCAGTATTTT. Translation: CSTRPSTDTQYF.

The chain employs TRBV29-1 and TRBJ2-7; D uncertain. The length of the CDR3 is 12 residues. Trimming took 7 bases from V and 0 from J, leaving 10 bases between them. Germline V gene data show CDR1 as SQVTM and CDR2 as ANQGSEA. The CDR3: CSAVHDSYEQYF. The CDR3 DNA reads TGCAGCGCCGTCCACGACTCCTACGAGCAGTACTTC.

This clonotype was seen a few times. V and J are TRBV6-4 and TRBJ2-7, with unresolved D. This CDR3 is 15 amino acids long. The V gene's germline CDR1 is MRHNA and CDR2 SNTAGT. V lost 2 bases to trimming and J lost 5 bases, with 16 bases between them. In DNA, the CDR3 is TGTGCCAGCAGTGACGTGACGCCTGCCCGCGACGAGCAGTACGTC. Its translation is CASSDVTPARDEQYV.

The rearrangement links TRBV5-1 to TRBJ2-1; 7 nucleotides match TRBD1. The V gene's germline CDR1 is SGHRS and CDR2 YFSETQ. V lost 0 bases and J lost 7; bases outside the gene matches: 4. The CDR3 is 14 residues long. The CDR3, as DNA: TGCGCCAGCAGCTTGGAAAAACAGGGGAATGAGCAGTTCTTC. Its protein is CASSLEKQGNEQFF.

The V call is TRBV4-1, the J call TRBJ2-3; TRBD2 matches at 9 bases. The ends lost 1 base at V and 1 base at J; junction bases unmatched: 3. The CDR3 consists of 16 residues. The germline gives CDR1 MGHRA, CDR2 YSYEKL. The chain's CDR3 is CASSQVASGGTDTQYF. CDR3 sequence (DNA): TGCGCCAGCAGCCAAGTGGCTAGCGGGGGCACAGATACGCAGTATTTT.

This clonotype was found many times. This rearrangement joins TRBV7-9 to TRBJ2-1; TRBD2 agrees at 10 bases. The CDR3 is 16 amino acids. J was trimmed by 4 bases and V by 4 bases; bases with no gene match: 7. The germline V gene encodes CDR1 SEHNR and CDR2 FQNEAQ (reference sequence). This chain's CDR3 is CASSSLGSGGYNEQFF. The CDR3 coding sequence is TGTGCCAGCAGCTCCCTGGGTAGCGGGGGGTACAATGAGCAGTTCTTC.

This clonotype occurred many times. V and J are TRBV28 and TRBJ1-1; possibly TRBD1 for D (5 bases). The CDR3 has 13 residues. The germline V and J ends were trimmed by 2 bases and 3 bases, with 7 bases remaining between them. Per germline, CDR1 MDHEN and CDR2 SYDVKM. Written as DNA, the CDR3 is TGTGCCAGCAGTTTACGGGGGTACACTGAAGCTTTCTTT. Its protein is CASSLRGYTEAFF. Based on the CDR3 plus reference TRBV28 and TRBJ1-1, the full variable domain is DVKVTQSSRYLVKRTGEKVFLECVQDMDHENMFWYRQDPGLGLRLIYFSYDVKMKEKGDIPEGYSVSREKKERFSLILESASTNQTSMYLCASSLRGYTEAFFGQGTRLTVV.

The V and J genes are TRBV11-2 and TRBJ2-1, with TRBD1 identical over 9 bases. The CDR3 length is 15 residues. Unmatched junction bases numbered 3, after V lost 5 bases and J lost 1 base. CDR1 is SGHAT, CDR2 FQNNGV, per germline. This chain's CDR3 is CASSVDRGSYNEQFF. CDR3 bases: TGTGCCAGCAGCGTTGACAGGGGGTCCTACAATGAGCAGTTCTTC.

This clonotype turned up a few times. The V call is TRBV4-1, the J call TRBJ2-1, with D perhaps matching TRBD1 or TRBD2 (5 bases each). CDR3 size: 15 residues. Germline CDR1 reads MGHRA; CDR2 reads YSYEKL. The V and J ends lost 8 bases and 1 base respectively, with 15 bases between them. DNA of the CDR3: TGCGCCAGCTTCCCAGGGCCGGGGTCCTACAATGAGCAGTTCTTC. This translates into CASFPGPGSYNEQFF.

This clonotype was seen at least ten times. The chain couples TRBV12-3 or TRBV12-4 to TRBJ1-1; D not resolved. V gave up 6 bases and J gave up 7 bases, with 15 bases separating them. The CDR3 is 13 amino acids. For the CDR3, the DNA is TGTGCCAGCAGCCCGTCGCTGGTGGATGAAGCTTTCTTT. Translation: CASSPSLVDEAFF.

For the CDR3, the DNA is TGCGCCAGCAGCCCAACCGGCCACAATGAGCAGTTCTTC. Protein: CASSPTGHNEQFF. The chain employs TRBV5-1 and TRBJ2-1; D is unclear. Deletions cut 4 bases from V and 5 bases from J, with 10 bases between. CDR1 and CDR2 from the germline V gene are SGHRS and YFSETQ. The CDR3 contains 13 residues.

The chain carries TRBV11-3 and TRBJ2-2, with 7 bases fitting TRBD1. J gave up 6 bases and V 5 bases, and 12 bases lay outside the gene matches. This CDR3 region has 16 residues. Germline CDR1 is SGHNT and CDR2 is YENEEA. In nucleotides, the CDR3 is TGTGCCAGCAGCCGCCGTACAGGGGCGAGGTCCGGGGAGCTGTTTTTT. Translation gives CASSRRTGARSGELFF.

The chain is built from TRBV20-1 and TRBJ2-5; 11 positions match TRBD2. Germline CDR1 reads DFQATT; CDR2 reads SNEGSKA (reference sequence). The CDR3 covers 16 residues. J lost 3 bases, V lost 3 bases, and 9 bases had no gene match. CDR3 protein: CSASRKLAGAEETQYF. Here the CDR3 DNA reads TGCAGTGCTAGCCGGAAACTAGCGGGGGCAGAAGAGACCCAGTACTTC.